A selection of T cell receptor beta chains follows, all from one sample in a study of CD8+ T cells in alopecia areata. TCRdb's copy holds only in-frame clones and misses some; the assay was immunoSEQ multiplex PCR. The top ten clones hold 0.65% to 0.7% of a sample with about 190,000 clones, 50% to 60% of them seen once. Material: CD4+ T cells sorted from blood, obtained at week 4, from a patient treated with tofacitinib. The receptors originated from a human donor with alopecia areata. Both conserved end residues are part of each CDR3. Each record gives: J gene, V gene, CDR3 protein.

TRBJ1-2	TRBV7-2	CASSPGVSPSYGYTF
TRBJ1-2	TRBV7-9	CASSPDRIYGYTF
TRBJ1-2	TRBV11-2	CASSFGLGGYTF
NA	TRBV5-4	CASSLGRSSVSAGTYEQYF
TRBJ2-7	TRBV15	CATTRGRFDEQYF
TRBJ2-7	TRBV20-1	CSASRDSEQYF
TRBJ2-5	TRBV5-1	CASSTPTGMETQYF
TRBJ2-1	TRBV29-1	CSFATGLAGSNEQFF
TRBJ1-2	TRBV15	CATSRDVGQGGNGYTF
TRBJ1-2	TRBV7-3	CASRSQGGFF
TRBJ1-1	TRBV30	CAWTVLDTEAFF
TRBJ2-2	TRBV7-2	CASSLVGTATTGELFF
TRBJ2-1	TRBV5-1	CATGTAGSGEQFF
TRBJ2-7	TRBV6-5	CASSYLGWRGSDEQYF
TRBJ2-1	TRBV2	CARGPSPYNEQFF
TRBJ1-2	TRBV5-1	CASSQGTSYGYTF
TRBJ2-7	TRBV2	CASSALAGVEQYF
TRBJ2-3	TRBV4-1	CASSQDGAGLGFLDTQYF
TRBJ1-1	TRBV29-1	CSVARTSNTEAFF
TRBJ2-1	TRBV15	CATSRGVAGGNEQFF
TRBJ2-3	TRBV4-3	CASSQDYQRLTDTQYF
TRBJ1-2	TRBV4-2	CASSQDLADGTNYGYTF
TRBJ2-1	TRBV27	CASSRLAGVQIEQFF
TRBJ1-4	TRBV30	CASLAAQGFLGKLFF
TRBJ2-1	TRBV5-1	CASSWGYNEQFF
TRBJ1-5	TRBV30	CAWSTTGGNQPQHF
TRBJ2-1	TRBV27	CASSRNRGGNEQFF
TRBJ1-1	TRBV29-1	CSVAEGTGGEAFF
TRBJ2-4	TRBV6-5	CASSPEGAKNIQYF
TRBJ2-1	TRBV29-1	CSGASGKNEQFF
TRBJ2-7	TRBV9	CASSVRTSAQEQYF
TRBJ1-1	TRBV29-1	CSVLGFSRLNTEAFF
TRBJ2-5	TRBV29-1	CSVEEGGETQYF
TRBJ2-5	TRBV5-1	CASSWRTSGSSETQYF
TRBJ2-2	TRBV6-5	CATSGRAITGELFF
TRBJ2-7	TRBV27	CANPGTSSPLSCEQYF
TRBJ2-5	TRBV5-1	CASSFGQGAETQYF
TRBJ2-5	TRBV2	CASSDGAKGETQYF
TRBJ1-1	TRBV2	CASRRMGGSTEAFF
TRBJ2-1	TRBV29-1	CSVLVLAGGNYEQFF
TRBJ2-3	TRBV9	CASSVGWSSGDTDTQYF